This entry is about one T cell receptor beta chain. Its target is not known. This specimen belongs to a study of shared clonotypes between healthy human individuals. Study conclusions and caveats: Collection of samples was limited to blood; tissue repertoires likely differ. Larger richness was generally estimated for naive than memory subsets. Expectations were that clonotype sharing among donors would be affected by sequencing depth.

Deep level was the assay's run setting. TCRdb's table, derived via immunoSEQ multiplex PCR, lists solely in-frame clones and lacks some. The sample has approximately 1.1 million clones, around 78% seen once. CDR3 length: 16 residues. J gave up 6 bases and V 1 base, and 8 bases lay outside the gene matches. Germline V gene lookup returns CDR1 LGHNA and CDR2 YNFKEQ. What was sequenced was memory CD4+ T cells from PBMCs. The subset denotes: CD45RA-negative fraction. The gene calls are TRBV4-2 and TRBJ2-3, with 9 nucleotides matching TRBD2. This clonotype was sampled from a man between 18 and 29 years old in good health. Some clones in this sample may be carry-over from other donors' samples. The CDR3 here is CASSQVGGRAGDTQYF. The CDR3 DNA reads TGTGCCAGCAGCCAAGTAGGCGGGAGGGCCGGGGATACGCAGTATTTT.